A selection of T cell receptor beta chains follows, all from one sample in a study of cytomegalovirus exposure and HLA in healthy donors. Method: immunoSEQ multiplex PCR; TCRdb's copy keeps in-frame clones and lacks some. The sample has 200,000 or so clones, approximately 78% seen once; the top ten hold 6.5%. The sample consisted of PBMCs. The receptors come from a woman aged 50 to 60 in good health and CMV-seropositive. CDR3s include the opening cysteine and the closing phenylalanine or tryptophan. D genes are given only for firm matches. Clone size is not always given. Where it is, it says once, few, many or a class for expanded clones.

j_call | d_call | clone_size | v_call | cdr3_nt | cdr3_aa
TRBJ2-4 | TRBD2 | NA | TRBV7-3 | TGTGCCAGCAGCCCCGGGGGGGGGCGGGAGGAAAACAGTCAGTACTTC | CASSPGGGREENSQYF
TRBJ2-2 | NA | NA | TRBV5-1 | TGCGCCAGCAGCTTGTGGGACAAGAACACCGGGGAGCTGTTTTTT | CASSLWDKNTGELFF
TRBJ2-5 | TRBD2 | NA | TRBV15 | TGTGCCACCAGCCGCGGGCCGGGAGCGGGACCGTACTTC | CATSRGPGAGPYF
TRBJ1-6 | NA | NA | TRBV28 | TGTGCCAGCGGGCAGGTGAATTCACCCCTCCACTTT | CASGQVNSPLHF
TRBJ1-2 | TRBD1 | NA | TRBV28 | TGTGCCAGCAGTCTCCCAGGGGGCGGGGATGGCTACACCTTC | CASSLPGGGDGYTF
TRBJ1-6 | NA | NA | TRBV5-8 | TGTGCCAGCAGCTTGGTAACAGGGTTCGATTCACCCCTCCACTTT | CASSLVTGFDSPLHF
TRBJ2-1 | TRBD1 | NA | TRBV6-5 | TGTGCCAGCAGTTCTCCGGGACAGGGCTACAATGAGCAGTTCTTC | CASSSPGQGYNEQFF
TRBJ1-2 | TRBD1 | NA | TRBV5-1 | TGCGCCAGCAGCTTCGACAGGGGCGGCTATGGCTACACCTTC | CASSFDRGGYGYTF
TRBJ2-7 | TRBD1 | NA | TRBV13 | TGTGCCAGCAGGGTGACAGGGAGCGAGCAGTACTTC | CASRVTGSEQYF
TRBJ1-1 | NA | NA | TRBV7-8 | TGTGCCAGCAGCTCAAGCGCAGGGGCTATGAACACTGAAGCTTTCTTT | CASSSSAGAMNTEAFF
TRBJ2-5 | TRBD2 | NA | TRBV5-4 | TGTGCCAGCAGCTTACTGACGGGGGGTCAAGAGACCCAGTACTTC | CASSLLTGGQETQYF
TRBJ2-1 | TRBD2 | NA | TRBV18 | TGTGCCAGCTCACCCACTAGCGGGAGGTACAATGAGCAGTTCTTC | CASSPTSGRYNEQFF
TRBJ2-3 | TRBD2 | NA | TRBV28 | TGTGCCAGCGGGGGAGCGGGGGAGTTCACAGATACGCAGTATTTT | CASGGAGEFTDTQYF
TRBJ1-2 | NA | once | TRBV5-4 | TGTGCCAGCAGTCCTCGGGGGACTGCTAACTATGGCTACACCTTC | CASSPRGTANYGYTF
TRBJ1-3 | TRBD1 | few | TRBV18 | TGTGCCAGCTCAGCTGACAGGGTCAGAGGAAACACCATATATTTT | CASSADRVRGNTIYF
TRBJ2-2 | NA | NA | TRBV28 | TGTGCCAGCACCTCGGCCGGGAGTGGTACCGGGGAGCTGTTTTTT | CASTSAGSGTGELFF
TRBJ2-6 | NA | once | TRBV29-1 | TGCAGCGTCGACAGCTCTGGGGCCAACGGCCTGACTTTC | CSVDSSGANGLTF
TRBJ2-1 | TRBD2 | NA | TRBV7-8 | TGTGCCAGCAGCTTAGTGGGACTAGCGGCCTCCTACAATGAGCAGTTCTTC | CASSLVGLAASYNEQFF
TRBJ2-3 | TRBD2 | NA | TRBV5-4 | TGTGCCAGCAGCTTGGCCGGGGCGGGGGGTGGCACAGATACGCAGTATTTT | CASSLAGAGGGTDTQYF
TRBJ2-1 | NA | NA | TRBV2 | TGTGCCAGCATTGGGGGAGGCGGAGGCTCCTACAATGAGCAGTTCTTC | CASIGGGGGSYNEQFF
TRBJ2-3 | NA | NA | TRBV4-1 | TGCGCCAGCAGCTTCGGGCGGGGGCTGGGCTTCGACACAGATACGCAGTATTTT | CASSFGRGLGFDTDTQYF
TRBJ1-1 | NA | NA | TRBV5-1 | TGCGCCAGCAGCTTGGAGGGCAGGGTCACTGAAGCTTTCTTT | CASSLEGRVTEAFF
TRBJ2-1 | NA | NA | TRBV6-1 | TGTGCCTCAACGACGGCGGGGGCAAGCTACAATGAGCAGTTCTTC | CASTTAGASYNEQFF
TRBJ2-1 | NA | NA | TRBV19 | TGTGCCAGTAGTATAGGTTCGGAGTCCGCGAGCTCCTACAATGAGCAGTTCTTC | CASSIGSESASSYNEQFF
TRBJ1-1 | TRBD1 | NA | TRBV18 | TGTGCCAGCTCACCCGGGACAGGGGTGAACACTGAAGCTTTCTTT | CASSPGTGVNTEAFF
TRBJ1-6 | NA | NA | TRBV5-1 | TGCGCCAGCAGCTTAGACCCCCGGGACATTAATTCACCCCTCCACTTT | CASSLDPRDINSPLHF
TRBJ2-6 | NA | NA | TRBV6-5 | TGTGCCAGCAGCCGGGGAGGTAGTGGGGCCAACGGCCTGACTTTC | CASSRGGSGANGLTF
TRBJ2-7 | TRBD2 | NA | TRBV18 | TGTGCCAGCTCACCAAGGCGAGCGGGAGGGTTCGAGCAGTACTTC | CASSPRRAGGFEQYF
TRBJ1-2 | TRBD1 | NA | TRBV28 | TGTGCCAGCAGACCTCTTAAATGGGACAGGGATGGCTACACCTTC | CASRPLKWDRDGYTF
TRBJ2-7 | NA | few | TRBV7-6 | TGTGCCAGCAGCCCAGGGGTCAGGGGGGACGAGCAGTACTTC | CASSPGVRGDEQYF
TRBJ2-3 | TRBD2 | NA | TRBV5-1 | TGCGCCAGCAGCCCGGGACTAGCTCAGGCAGATACGCAGTATTTT | CASSPGLAQADTQYF
TRBJ2-7 | TRBD1 | NA | TRBV6-6 | TGTGCCAGCAGTTACCACAGGGGGATCTACGAGCAGTACTTC | CASSYHRGIYEQYF
TRBJ1-3 | TRBD1 | NA | TRBV25-1 | TGTGCCAGCAGCTACGACAGGGGAAGAAACACCATATATTTT | CASSYDRGRNTIYF
TRBJ2-6 | NA | NA | TRBV7-6 | TGTGCCAGCAGCTTGCGCTTCCCCTCTGGGGCCAACGTCCTGACTTTC | CASSLRFPSGANVLTF
TRBJ2-7 | NA | few | TRBV7-8 | TGTGCCAGCAGCTTAGAGAGCTACGAGCAGTACTTC | CASSLESYEQYF
TRBJ1-2 | TRBD1 | NA | TRBV6-5 | TGTGCCAGCAGCCGGGGACAGCAGTTCTATGGCTACACCTTC | CASSRGQQFYGYTF
TRBJ2-1 | TRBD2 | NA | TRBV14 | TGTGCCAGCAGCCAAGGTTCCGGGGGGGCCTACAATGAGCAGTTCTTC | CASSQGSGGAYNEQFF
TRBJ1-5 | NA | NA | TRBV2 | TGTGCCAGCAGTCCGCGGACAGTAAGCAATCAGCCCCAGCATTTT | CASSPRTVSNQPQHF
TRBJ1-1 | NA | once | TRBV6-5 | TGTGCCAGCGGTCAGGGTATGGACACTGAAGCTTTCTTT | CASGQGMDTEAFF
TRBJ2-3 | TRBD2 | once | TRBV27 | TGTGCCAGCAGTTCCCTCCTTGCGGGGGGTGGCACAGATACGCAGTATTTT | CASSSLLAGGGTDTQYF
TRBJ2-5 | NA | NA | TRBV18 | TGTGCCAGCTCACCCTACGAAGAAGACCAGTACTTC | CASSPYEEDQYF
TRBJ2-7 | TRBD2 | NA | TRBV2 | TGTGCCAGCAGGTCGGTTAGCGGGATCAAGCAGTACTTC | CASRSVSGIKQYF
TRBJ2-7 | NA | NA | TRBV27 | TGTGCCAGCAGTTTCGCCAGGGGTTCCTACGAGCAGTACTTC | CASSFARGSYEQYF
TRBJ2-5 | NA | NA | TRBV19 | TGTGCCAGTACCGCAAGGTGGGCAGGGCCAGAGACCCAGTACTTC | CASTARWAGPETQYF
TRBJ2-5 | NA | NA | TRBV11-3 | TGTGCCAGCAGCTCTTCAAAGGGGGTTGGGGAGACCCAGTACTTC | CASSSSKGVGETQYF
TRBJ1-5 | TRBD1 | NA | TRBV19 | TGTGCCAGTAAAGTTTGGGGACAGGGAGAGAATCAGCCCCAGCATTTT | CASKVWGQGENQPQHF
TRBJ2-2 | TRBD1 | once | TRBV2 | TGTGCCAGCAGGACAATTACAGGGGACACCGGGGAGCTGTTTTTT | CASRTITGDTGELFF
TRBJ1-4 | NA | NA | TRBV19 | TGTGCCAGTAGTATAGATCCTGGCAACGCAGCAACTAATGAAAAACTGTTTTTT | CASSIDPGNAATNEKLFF
TRBJ1-1 | NA | NA | TRBV28 | TGTGCCAGCAGTTTACGACAGCCTGAAGCTTTCTTT | CASSLRQPEAFF
TRBJ2-3 | NA | NA | TRBV15 | TGTGCCACCAGCAGATCCCCAAGCCCTCGCACAGATACGCAGTATTTT | CATSRSPSPRTDTQYF
TRBJ2-3 | TRBD2 | NA | TRBV15 | TGTGCCACCAGTTTTAGCGGGCGAACAGATACGCAGTATTTT | CATSFSGRTDTQYF
TRBJ2-7 | NA | few | TRBV6-5 | TGTGCCAGCACTCCTTCGGGAGACGCAAGGCGCGAGCAGTACTTC | CASTPSGDARREQYF
TRBJ1-4 | NA | once | TRBV27 | TGTGCCAGCTGTCAGGGGCTGGGGGAAAAACTGTTTTTT | CASCQGLGEKLFF
TRBJ2-7 | NA | NA | TRBV19 | TGTGCCAGTAGTATAGGTGACATACCCCTCTACGAGCAGTACTTC | CASSIGDIPLYEQYF
TRBJ2-5 | TRBD1 | NA | TRBV5-1 | TGCGCCAGCGGGACACTAGGGACAGGGGTCCAAGAGACCCAGTACTTC | CASGTLGTGVQETQYF
TRBJ1-1 | NA | few | TRBV28 | TGTGCCAGCAGCTGGACAGAGCGCACTGAAGCTTTCTTT | CASSWTERTEAFF
TRBJ2-1 | NA | NA | TRBV29-1 | TGCAGCGCCTTCCTACTTCGCAATGAGCAGTTCTTC | CSAFLLRNEQFF
TRBJ2-2 | NA | NA | TRBV5-1 | TGCGCCAGCAGCTTCAGAGCGGGTGCGGGGAACACCGGGGAGCTGTTTTTT | CASSFRAGAGNTGELFF